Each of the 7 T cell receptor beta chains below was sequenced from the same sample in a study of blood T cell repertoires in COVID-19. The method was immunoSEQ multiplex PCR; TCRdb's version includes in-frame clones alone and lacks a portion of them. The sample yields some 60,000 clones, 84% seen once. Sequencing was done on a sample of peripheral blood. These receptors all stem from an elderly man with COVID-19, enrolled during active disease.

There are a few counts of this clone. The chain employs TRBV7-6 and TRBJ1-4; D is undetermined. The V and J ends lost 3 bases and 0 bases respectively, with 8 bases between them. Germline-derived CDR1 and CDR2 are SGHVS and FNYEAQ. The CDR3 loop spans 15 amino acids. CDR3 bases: TGTGCCAGCAGCTTGTCGGGAGCAACTAATGAAAAACTGTTTTTT. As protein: CASSLSGATNEKLFF.

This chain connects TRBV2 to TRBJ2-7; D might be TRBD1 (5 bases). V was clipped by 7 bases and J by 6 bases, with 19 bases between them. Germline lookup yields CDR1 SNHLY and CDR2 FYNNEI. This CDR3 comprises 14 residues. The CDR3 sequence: CASTPGRANSEQYF. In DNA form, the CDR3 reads TGTGCCAGCACCCCCGGCAGGGCTAATAGCGAGCAGTACTTC.

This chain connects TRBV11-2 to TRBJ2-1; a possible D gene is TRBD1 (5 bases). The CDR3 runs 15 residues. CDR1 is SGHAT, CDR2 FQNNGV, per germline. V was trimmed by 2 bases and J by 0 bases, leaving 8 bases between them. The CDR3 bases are TGTGCCAGCAGCTTAAGACAGAGCTCCTACAATGAGCAGTTCTTC. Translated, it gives CASSLRQSSYNEQFF.

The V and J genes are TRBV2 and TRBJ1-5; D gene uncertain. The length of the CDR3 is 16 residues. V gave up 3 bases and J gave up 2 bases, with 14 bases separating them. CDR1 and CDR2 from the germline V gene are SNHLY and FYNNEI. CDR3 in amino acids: CASSDEIITGNQPQHF. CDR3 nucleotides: TGTGCCAGCAGTGACGAAATTATAACGGGCAATCAGCCCCAGCATTTT.

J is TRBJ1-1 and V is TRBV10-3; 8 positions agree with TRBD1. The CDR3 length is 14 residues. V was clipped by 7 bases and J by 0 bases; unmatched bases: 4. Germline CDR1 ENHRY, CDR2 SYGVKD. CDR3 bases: TGTGCCATCACCGAACAGGGGGTGAACACTGAAGCTTTCTTT. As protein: CAITEQGVNTEAFF.

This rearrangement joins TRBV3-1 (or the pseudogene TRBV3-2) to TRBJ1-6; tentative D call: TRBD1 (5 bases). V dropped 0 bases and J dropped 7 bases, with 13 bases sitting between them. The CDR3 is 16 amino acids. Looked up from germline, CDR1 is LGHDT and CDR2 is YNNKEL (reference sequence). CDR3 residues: CASSQEPGLGNSPLHF. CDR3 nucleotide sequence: TGTGCCAGCAGCCAAGAGCCGGGACTGGGGAATTCACCCCTCCACTTT.

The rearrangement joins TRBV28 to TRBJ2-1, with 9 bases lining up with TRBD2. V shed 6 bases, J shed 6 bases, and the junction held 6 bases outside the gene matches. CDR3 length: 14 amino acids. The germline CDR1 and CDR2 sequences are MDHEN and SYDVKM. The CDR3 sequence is CASSVAGAVNEQFF. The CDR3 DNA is TGTGCCAGCAGCGTAGCGGGAGCCGTCAATGAGCAGTTCTTC.